This T cell receptor beta chain was obtained from a study of CD8 T cells in ankylosing spondylitis (TCRdb year 2017). Notes on the research overall: To find TCR variants linked to disease, the study profiled T cell receptor beta repertoires in ankylosing spondylitis patients and healthy donors. Peripheral blood samples were taken, and synovial fluid was additionally collected from ankylosing spondylitis patients. The full study cohort comprised 25 ankylosing spondylitis patients and 110 or so healthy donors.

Via the germline V gene (reference sequence), CDR1 is DFQATT and CDR2 SNEGSKA. The CDR3 runs 19 residues from the cysteine to the phenylalanine. Only CDR3 DNA remains: 57 bases, in frame from the first base. The junction carries 22 bases between V and J, which are trimmed by 1 base and 0 bases respectively. TCRdb shows the sequencer as Illumina HiSeq 2500. Quantitative 5'-RACE with molecular barcodes was used to prepare TCR beta libraries. In the authors' own workflow: To identify disease-linked TCR variants, a new computational method was used, one built on a probabilistic model of VDJ rearrangement. TCRdb took the public reads, trimmed them with fastp at Q25, ran MiXCR for clone calling and kept in-frame beta chains. Rows are unified per CDR3 protein, each entry keeping the most common DNA and genes. TCRdb's processing, not the authors', yielded these V and J calls. The sample has around 220,000 distinct CDR3 sequences on record, about 11% of them singletons. The ten biggest clones cover over 20% of the sample.

On this clonotype: This clone's antigen is unknown. Base qualities are not recorded, but no much larger clone differs from it by a single base.

Results and caveats for the whole study, not just this receptor: Blood from ankylosing spondylitis patients appeared to be characterized by a TCR beta motif composed of eight highly homologous amino acid variants. Some of the motif variants had been reported before in the synovial fluid and blood of reactive arthritis patients, a finding that suggests common disease-initiation mechanisms. The disease-linked clones were reported to be significantly enriched in matched synovial fluid samples from ankylosing spondylitis patients. A CD8+ phenotype was shown by the disease-linked clones, which were found at relatively low frequencies in peripheral blood.

The receptor was isolated from a male donor with ankylosing spondylitis or in good health (not recorded which). This chain joins TRBV20-1 to TRBJ2-1; the D segment could be TRBD2, given 7 matching bases. Material for sequencing was blood, either unsorted or a sorted T cell fraction (not recorded which). The nucleotides read TGCAGTGCTAGAGTCACCCGAGTTGGGCGGGGGCTCTCCTACAATGAGCAGTTCTTC. This yields the protein CSARVTRVGRGLSYNEQFF.